This section outlines one T cell receptor (beta chain) sequence together with its context. Its specificity is not known. J gave up 0 bases and V 3 bases, and 5 bases lay outside the gene matches. Germline assignment: CDR1 SGHVS and CDR2 FNYEAQ. This CDR3 has 16 residues. TCRdb reanalysed the 5' RACE reads using MiXCR and keeps one entry per CDR3 protein. This sample carries roughly 770,000 distinct CDR3 sequences, around a sixth of them seen once, and the ten largest clones take 13%. This sample was included in a study of identical twins. Study-level findings and limits: Twin sharing of out-of-frame TCR alpha was underestimated by models in monozygotic pairs.

This sample also appeared in a second study, on T cells expressing NK-cell markers. That source adds: In five or six donors, dominant NKG2C+ clonotypes were about 1.0-7.0% of CD8+ T cells.

Sequenced: PBMCs. The genes are TRBV7-6 and TRBJ2-1; 7 nucleotides match TRBD2. This clonotype originated in a woman aged 18-29 years in good health. Here the CDR3 reads CASSFTAGSSYNEQFF. The CDR3 DNA is TGTGCCAGCAGCTTTACAGCGGGGAGCTCCTACAATGAGCAGTTCTTC.